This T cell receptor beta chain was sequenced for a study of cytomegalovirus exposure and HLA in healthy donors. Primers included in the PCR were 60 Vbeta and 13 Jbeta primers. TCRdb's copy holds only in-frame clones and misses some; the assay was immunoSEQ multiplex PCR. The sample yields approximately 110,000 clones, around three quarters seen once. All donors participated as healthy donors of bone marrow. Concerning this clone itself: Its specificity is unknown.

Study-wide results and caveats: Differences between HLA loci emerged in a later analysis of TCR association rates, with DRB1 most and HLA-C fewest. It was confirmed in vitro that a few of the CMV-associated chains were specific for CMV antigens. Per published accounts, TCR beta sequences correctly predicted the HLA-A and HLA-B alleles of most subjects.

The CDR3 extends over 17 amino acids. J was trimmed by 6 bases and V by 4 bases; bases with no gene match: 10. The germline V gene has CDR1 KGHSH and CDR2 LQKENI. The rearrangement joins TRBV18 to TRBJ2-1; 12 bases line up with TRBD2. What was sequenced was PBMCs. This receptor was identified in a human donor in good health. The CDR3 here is CASSRAPTSGRPNEQFF. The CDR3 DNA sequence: TGTGCCAGCTCACGCGCCCCGACTAGCGGGAGACCCAATGAGCAGTTCTTC.